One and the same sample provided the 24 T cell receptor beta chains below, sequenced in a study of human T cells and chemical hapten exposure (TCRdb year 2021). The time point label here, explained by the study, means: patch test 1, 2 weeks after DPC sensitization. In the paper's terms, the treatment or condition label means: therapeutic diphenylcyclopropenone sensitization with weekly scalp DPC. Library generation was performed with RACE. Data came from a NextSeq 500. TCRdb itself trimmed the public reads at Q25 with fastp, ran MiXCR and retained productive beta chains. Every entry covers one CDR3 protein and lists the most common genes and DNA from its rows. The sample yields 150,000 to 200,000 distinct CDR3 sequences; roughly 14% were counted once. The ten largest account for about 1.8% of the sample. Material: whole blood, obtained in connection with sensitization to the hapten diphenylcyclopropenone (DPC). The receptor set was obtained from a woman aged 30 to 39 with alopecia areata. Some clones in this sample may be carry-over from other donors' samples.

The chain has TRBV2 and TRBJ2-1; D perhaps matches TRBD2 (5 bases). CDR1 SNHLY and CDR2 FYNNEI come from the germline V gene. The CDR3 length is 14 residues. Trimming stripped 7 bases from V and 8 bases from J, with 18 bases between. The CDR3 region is CASTGVLSEDEQFF. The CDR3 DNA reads TGTGCCAGCACCGGGGTCCTCAGCGAGGATGAGCAGTTCTTC.

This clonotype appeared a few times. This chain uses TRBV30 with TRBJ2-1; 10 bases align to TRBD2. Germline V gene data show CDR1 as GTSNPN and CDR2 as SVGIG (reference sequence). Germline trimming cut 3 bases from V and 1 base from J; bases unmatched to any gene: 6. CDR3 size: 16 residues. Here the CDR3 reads CAWRPRTSGSYNEQFF. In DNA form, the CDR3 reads TGTGCCTGGAGGCCCCGGACTAGCGGTTCCTACAATGAGCAGTTCTTC.

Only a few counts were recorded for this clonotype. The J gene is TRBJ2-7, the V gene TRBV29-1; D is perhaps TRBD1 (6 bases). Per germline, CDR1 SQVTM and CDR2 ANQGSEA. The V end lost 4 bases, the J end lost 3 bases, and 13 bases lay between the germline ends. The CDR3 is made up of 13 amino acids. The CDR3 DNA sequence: TGCAGCGTTGGAGGTGAAGGGGGCTACGAGCAGTACTTC. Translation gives CSVGGEGGYEQYF.

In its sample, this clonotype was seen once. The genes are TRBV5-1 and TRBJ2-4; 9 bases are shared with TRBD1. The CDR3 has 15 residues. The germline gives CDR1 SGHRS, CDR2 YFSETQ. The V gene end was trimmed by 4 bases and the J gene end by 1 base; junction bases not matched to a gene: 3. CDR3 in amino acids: CASSPGQGAKNIQYF. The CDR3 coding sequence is TGCGCCAGCAGCCCCGGACAGGGGGCCAAAAACATTCAGTACTTC.

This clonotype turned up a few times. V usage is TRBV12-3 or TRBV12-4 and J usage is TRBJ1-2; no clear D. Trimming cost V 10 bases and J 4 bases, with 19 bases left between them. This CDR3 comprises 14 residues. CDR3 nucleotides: TGTGCCACCTCGAGGGAGAGACTGGGCTATGGCTACACCTTC. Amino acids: CATSRERLGYGYTF.

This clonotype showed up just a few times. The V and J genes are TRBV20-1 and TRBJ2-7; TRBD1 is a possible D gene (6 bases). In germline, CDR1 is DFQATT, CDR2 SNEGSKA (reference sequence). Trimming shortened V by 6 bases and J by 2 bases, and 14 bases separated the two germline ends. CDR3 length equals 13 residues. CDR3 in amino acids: CSAGRDKAYEQYF. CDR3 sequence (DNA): TGCAGTGCGGGCCGGGACAAGGCCTACGAGCAGTACTTC.

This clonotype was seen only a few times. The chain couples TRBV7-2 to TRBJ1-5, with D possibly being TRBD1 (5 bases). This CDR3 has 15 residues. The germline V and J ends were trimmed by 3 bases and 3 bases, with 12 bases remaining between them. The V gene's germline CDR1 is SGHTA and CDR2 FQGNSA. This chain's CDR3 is CASSLGPNFNQPQHF. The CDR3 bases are TGTGCCAGCAGCTTGGGACCGAACTTCAATCAGCCCCAGCATTTT.

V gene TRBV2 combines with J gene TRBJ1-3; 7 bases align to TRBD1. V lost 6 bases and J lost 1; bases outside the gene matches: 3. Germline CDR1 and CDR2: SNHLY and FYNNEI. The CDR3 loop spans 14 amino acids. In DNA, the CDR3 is TGTGCCAGCAGGACAGGGCAGTCTGGAAACACCATATATTTT. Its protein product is CASRTGQSGNTIYF.

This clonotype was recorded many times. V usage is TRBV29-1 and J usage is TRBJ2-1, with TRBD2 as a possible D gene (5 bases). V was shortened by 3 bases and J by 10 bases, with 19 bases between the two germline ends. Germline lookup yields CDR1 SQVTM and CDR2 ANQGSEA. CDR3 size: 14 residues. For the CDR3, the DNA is TGCAGCGTTGACACGCTAGCCCCTACAAGAGAGCAGTTCTTC. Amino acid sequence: CSVDTLAPTREQFF.

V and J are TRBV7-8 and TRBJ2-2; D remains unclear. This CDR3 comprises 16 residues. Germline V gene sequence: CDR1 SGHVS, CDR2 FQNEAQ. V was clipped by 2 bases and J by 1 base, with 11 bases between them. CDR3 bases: TGTGCCAGCAGCTTAACAGCGCATAAGAACACCGGGGAGCTGTTTTTT. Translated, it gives CASSLTAHKNTGELFF. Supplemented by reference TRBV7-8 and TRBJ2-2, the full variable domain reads GAGVSQSPRYKVAKRGQDVALRCDPISGHVSLFWYQQALGQGPEFLTYFQNEAQLDKSGLPSDRFFAERPEGSVSTLKIQRTQQEDSAVYLCASSLTAHKNTGELFFGEGSRLTVL.

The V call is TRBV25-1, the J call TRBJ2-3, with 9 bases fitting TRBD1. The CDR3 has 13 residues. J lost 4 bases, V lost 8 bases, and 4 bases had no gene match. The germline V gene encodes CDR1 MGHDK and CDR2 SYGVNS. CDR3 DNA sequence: TGTGCCAGCCGGGACAGGGTACCAGATACGCAGTATTTT. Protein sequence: CASRDRVPDTQYF.

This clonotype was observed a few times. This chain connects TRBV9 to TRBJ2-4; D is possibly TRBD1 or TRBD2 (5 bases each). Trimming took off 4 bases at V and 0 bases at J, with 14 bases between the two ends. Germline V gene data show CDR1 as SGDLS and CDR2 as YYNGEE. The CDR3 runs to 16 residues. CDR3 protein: CASSLSGGLAKNIQYF. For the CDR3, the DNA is TGTGCCAGCAGCCTAAGTGGGGGTCTAGCCAAAAACATTCAGTACTTC.

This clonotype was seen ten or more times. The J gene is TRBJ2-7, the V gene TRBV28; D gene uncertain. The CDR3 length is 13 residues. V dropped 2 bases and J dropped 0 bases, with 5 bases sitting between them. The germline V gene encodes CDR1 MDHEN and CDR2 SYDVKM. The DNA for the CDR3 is TGTGCCAGCAGTTTACAGATCTCCTACGAGCAGTACTTC. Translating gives CASSLQISYEQYF.

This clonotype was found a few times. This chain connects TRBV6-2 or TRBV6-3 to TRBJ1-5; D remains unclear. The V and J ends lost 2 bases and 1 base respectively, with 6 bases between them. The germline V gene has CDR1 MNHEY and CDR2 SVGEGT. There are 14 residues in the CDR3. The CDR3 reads CASSYGLSNQPQHF. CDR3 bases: TGTGCCAGCAGTTACGGACTGAGCAATCAGCCCCAGCATTTT.

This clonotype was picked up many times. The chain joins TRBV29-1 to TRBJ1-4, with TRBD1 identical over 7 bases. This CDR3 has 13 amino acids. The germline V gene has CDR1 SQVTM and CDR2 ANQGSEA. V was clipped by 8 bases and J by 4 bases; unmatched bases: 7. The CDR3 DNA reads TGCAGCCATACGGGACAGCTTAATGAAAAACTGTTTTTT. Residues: CSHTGQLNEKLFF.

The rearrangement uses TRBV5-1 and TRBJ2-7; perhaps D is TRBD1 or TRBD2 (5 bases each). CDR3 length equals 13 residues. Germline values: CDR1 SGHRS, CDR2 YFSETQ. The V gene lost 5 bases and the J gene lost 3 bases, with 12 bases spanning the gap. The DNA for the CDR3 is TGCGCCAGCAGGCCGGGACCGAGCTACGAGCAGTACTTC. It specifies CASRPGPSYEQYF.

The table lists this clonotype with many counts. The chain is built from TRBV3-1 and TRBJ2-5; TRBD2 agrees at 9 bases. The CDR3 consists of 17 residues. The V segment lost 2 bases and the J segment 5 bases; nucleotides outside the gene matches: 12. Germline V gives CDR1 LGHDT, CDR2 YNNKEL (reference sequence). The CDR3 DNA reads TGTGCCAGCAGCCAAACTACTCAAGCGGGAGGAACTGAGACCCAGTACTTC. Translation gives CASSQTTQAGGTETQYF.

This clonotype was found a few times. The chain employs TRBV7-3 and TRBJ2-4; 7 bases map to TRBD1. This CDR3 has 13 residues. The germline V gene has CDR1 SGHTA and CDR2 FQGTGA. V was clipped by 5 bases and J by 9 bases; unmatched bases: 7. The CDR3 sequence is CASSMGQSGIQYF. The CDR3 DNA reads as TGTGCCAGCAGCATGGGACAGTCAGGCATTCAGTACTTC.

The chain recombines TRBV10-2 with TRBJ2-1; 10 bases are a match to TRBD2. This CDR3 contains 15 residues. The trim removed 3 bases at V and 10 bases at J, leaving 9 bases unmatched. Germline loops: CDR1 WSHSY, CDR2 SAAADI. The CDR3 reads CASSDVLAGFREQFF. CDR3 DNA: TGCGCCAGCAGTGATGTACTAGCGGGATTTCGAGAGCAGTTCTTC.

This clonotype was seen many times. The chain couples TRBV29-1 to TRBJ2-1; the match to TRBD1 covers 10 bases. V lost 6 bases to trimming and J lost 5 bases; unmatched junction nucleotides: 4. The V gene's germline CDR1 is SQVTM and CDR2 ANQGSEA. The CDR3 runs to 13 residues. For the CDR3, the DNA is TGCAGCGTGGGGACAGGGGCAGACAATGAGCAGTTCTTC. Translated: CSVGTGADNEQFF.

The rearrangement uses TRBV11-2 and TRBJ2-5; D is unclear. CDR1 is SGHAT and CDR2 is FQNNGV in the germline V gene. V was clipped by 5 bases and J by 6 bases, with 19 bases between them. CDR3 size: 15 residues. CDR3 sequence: CASSPGGELLKTQYF. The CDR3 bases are TGTGCCAGCAGCCCAGGTGGCGAGCTTTTGAAGACCCAGTACTTC.

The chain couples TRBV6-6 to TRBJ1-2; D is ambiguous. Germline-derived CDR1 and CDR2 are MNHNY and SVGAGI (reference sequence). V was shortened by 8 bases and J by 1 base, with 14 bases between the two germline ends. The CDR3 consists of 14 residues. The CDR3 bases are TGTGCCAGCTTTCGGCAGACCAATAACTATGGCTACACCTTC. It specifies CASFRQTNNYGYTF.

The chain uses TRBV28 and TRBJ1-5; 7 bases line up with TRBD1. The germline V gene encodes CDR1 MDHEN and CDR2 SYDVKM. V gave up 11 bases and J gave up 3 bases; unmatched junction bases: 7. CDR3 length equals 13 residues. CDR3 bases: TGTGCCGGGGGGGACAGAACCAATCAGCCCCAGCATTTT. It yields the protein CAGGDRTNQPQHF. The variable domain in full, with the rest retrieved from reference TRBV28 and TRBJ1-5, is DVKVTQSSRYLVKRTGEKVFLECVQDMDHENMFWYRQDPGLGLRLIYFSYDVKMKEKGDIPEGYSVSREKKERFSLILESASTNQTSMYLCAGGDRTNQPQHFGDGTRLSIL.

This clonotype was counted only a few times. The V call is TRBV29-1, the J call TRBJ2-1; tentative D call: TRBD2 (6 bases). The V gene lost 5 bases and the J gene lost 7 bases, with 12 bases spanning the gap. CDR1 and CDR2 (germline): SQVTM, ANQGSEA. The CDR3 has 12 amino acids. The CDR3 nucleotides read TGCAGCGTTACGGACGGGAGTAATGAGCAGTTCTTC. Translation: CSVTDGSNEQFF.